This T cell receptor (beta chain) came from a study of OX40 agonist ivuxolimab in advanced cancers. This CDR3 has 17 residues. Germline V CDR1 and CDR2: SGHTA, FQGTGA. V was cut by 0 bases and J by 0 bases, with 12 bases left in between. On this clone itself: Its specificity is not known.

Study-wide results and limits: Doses of 0.1 to 3.0 mg/kg were accompanied by clonal expansion of CD4+ and CD8+ blood T cells by week 6. Expanded clones belonging to CD8+ T cells outnumbered, on average, those of CD4+.

Using immunoSEQ multiplex PCR, the repertoire was profiled, and TCRdb retains in-frame clones only, with some absent. The sample has 65,000 to 100,000 clones, roughly 87% seen once. The TCR was taken from an adult with an advanced solid tumor such as melanoma, head and neck, liver or kidney cancer. This chain uses TRBV7-3 with TRBJ2-1; no reliable D call. Sequencing was performed on CD4+ or CD8+ T cells sorted from blood, taken in a trial of the OX40 agonist ivuxolimab. The CDR3: CASSLTPGPSSYNEQFF. The CDR3 coding sequence is TGTGCCAGCAGCTTAACTCCGGGCCCTAGCTCCTACAATGAGCAGTTCTTC.